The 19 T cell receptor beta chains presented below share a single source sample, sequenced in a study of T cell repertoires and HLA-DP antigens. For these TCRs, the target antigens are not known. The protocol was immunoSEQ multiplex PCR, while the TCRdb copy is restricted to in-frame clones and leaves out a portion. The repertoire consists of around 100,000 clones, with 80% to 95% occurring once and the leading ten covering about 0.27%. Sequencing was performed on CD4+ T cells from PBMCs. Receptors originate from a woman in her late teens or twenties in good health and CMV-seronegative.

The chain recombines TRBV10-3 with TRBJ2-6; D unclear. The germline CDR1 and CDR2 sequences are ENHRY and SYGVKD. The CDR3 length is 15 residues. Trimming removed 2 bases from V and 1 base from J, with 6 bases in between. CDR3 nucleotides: TGTGCCATCAGTGAGGAGCTTTCTGGGGCCAACGTCCTGACTTTC. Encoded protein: CAISEELSGANVLTF.

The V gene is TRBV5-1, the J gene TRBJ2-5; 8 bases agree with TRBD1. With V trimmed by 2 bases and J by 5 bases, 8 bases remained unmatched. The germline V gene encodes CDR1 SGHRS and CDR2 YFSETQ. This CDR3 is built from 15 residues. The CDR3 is CASSFRTGSVETQYF. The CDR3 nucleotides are TGCGCCAGCAGCTTTAGGACAGGGTCCGTGGAGACCCAGTACTTC.

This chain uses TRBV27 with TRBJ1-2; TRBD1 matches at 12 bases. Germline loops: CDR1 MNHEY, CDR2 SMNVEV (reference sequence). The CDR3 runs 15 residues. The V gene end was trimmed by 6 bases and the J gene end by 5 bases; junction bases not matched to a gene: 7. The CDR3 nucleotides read TGTGCCAGCAGCGTTTGGGGACAGGGGGCTTATGGCTACACCTTC. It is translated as CASSVWGQGAYGYTF.

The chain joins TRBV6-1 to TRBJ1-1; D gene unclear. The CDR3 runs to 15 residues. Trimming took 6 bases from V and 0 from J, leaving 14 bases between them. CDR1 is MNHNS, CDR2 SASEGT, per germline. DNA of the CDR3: TGTGCCAGCAGCGGACGGACCCTTATGAACACTGAAGCTTTCTTT. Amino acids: CASSGRTLMNTEAFF.

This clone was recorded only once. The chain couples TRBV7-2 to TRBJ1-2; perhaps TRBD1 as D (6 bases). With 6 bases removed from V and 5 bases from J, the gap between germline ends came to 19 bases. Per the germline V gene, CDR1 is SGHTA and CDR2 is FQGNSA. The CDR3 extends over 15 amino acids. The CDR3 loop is CASRPTMTGKYGYTF. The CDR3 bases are TGTGCCAGCAGGCCTACTATGACAGGAAAATATGGCTACACCTTC.

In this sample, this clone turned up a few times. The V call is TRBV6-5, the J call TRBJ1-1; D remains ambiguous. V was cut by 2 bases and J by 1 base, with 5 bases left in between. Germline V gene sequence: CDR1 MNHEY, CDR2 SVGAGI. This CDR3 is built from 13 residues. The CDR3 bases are TGTGCCAGCAGTTACACAGAGAACACTGAAGCTTTCTTT. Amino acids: CASSYTENTEAFF.

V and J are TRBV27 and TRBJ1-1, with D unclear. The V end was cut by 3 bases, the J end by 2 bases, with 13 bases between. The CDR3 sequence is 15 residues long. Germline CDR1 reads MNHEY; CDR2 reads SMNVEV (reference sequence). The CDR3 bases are TGTGCCAGCAGTTTTAGGAGCCGGTTTAACACTGAAGCTTTCTTT. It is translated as CASSFRSRFNTEAFF.

In DNA, the CDR3 is TGCGCCAGCAGCTTGGCAGGACAGGCCCTGGCAGATACGCAGTATTTT. Protein sequence: CASSLAGQALADTQYF. The genes are TRBV5-1 and TRBJ2-3; 7 positions agree with TRBD1. Germline V CDR1 and CDR2: SGHRS, YFSETQ. Trimming at V came to 0 bases and at J to 4 bases, leaving 8 bases not matched to a gene. This CDR3 has 16 residues.

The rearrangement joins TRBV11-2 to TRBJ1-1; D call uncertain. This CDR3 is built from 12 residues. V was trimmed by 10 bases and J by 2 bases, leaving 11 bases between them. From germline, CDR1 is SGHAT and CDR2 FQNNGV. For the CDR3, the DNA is TGTGCCACTGGGAGAGTTAACACTGAAGCTTTCTTT. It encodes CATGRVNTEAFF.

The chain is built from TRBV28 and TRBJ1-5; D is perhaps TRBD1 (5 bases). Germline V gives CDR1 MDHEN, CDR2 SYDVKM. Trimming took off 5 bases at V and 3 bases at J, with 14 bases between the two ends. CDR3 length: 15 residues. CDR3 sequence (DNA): TGTGCCAGCAGTGGGACCGGACGGAACAATCAGCCCCAGCATTTT. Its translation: CASSGTGRNNQPQHF.

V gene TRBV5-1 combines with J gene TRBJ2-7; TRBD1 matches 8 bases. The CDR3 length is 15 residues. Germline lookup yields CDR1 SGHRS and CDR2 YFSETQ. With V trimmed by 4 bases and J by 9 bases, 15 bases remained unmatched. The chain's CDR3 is CASSLPGQESWGQYF. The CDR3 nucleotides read TGCGCCAGCAGCCTCCCGGGACAGGAATCTTGGGGGCAGTACTTC.

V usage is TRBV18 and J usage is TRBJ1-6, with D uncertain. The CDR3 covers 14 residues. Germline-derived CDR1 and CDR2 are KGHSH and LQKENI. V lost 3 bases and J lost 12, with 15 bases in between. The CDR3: CASSPLKGSVPLHF. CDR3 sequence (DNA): TGTGCCAGCTCACCTCTAAAAGGGTCCGTACCCCTCCACTTT.

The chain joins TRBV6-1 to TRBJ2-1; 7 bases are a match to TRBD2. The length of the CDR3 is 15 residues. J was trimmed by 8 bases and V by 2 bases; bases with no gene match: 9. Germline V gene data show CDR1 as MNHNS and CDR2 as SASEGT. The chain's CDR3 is CASSEQGSAGDEQFF. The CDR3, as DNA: TGTGCCAGCAGTGAACAAGGGTCGGCGGGGGATGAGCAGTTCTTC.

The CDR3 nucleotides are TGTGCCAGCAGTTACGGCGGGGCCCATTCACCCCTCCACTTT. Translated: CASSYGGAHSPLHF. The chain is built from TRBV6-5 and TRBJ1-6; tentatively, D is TRBD1 (5 bases). CDR3 length: 14 residues. The germline V and J ends were trimmed by 2 bases and 8 bases, with 10 bases remaining between them. CDR1 and CDR2 (germline): MNHEY, SVGAGI.

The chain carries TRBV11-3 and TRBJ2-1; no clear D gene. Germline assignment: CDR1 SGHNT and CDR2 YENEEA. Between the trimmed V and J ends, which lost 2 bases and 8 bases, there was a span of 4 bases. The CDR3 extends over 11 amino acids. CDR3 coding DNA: TGTGCCAGCAGCTTAACCGATGAGCAGTTCTTC. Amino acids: CASSLTDEQFF.

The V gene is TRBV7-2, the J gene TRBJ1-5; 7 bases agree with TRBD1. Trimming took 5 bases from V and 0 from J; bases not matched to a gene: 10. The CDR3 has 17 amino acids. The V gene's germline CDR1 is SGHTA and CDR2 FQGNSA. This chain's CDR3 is CASSKRTGQYSNQPQHF. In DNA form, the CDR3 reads TGTGCCAGCAGCAAAAGAACGGGACAGTATAGCAATCAGCCCCAGCATTTT. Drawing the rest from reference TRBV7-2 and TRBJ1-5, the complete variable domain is GAGVSQSPSNKVTEKGKDVELRCDPISGHTALYWYRQSLGQGLEFLIYFQGNSAPDKSGLPSDRFSAERTGGSVSTLTIQRTQQEDSAVYLCASSKRTGQYSNQPQHFGDGTRLSIL.

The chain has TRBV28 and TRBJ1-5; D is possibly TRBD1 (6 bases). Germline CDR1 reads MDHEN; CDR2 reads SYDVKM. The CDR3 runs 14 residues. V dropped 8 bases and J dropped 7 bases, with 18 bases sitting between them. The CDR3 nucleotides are TGTGCCAGCTTAAGCCCAGGGGCGACACAGCCCCAGCATTTT. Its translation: CASLSPGATQPQHF.

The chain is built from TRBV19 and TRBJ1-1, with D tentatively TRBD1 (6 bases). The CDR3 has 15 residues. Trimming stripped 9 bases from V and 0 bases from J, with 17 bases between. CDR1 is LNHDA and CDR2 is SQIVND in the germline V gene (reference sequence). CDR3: CASRQAPLMNTEAFF. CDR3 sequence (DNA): TGTGCCAGCCGACAGGCCCCCCTAATGAACACTGAAGCTTTCTTT.

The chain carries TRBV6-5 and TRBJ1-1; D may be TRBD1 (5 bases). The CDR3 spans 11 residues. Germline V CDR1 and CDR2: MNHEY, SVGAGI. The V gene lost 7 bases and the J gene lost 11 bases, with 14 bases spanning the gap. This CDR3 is CASTQGGMAFF. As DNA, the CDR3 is TGTGCCAGCACCCAGGGTGGGATGGCTTTCTTT.